Below, one T cell receptor beta chain is given with its context. The table came from immunoSEQ multiplex PCR; TCRdb's copy has only in-frame clones and leaves some out. The sample lists approximately 190,000 clones; around nine tenths were seen once. The source of the sample is a study of blood T cell repertoires in COVID-19. Trimming took 5 bases from V and 0 from J, leaving 14 bases between them. The CDR3 extends over 16 amino acids. The germline gives CDR1 MDHEN, CDR2 SYDVKM. This chain joins TRBV28 and TRBJ1-3, with a weak D call TRBD1 (6 bases). The sample taken for sequencing was peripheral blood. The source of this sequence is a man aged 45 to 65 with acute or convalescent COVID-19. The CDR3 sequence: CASSTQGPFSGNTIYF. In DNA form, the CDR3 reads TGTGCCAGCAGTACCCAGGGGCCCTTCTCTGGAAACACCATATATTTT.